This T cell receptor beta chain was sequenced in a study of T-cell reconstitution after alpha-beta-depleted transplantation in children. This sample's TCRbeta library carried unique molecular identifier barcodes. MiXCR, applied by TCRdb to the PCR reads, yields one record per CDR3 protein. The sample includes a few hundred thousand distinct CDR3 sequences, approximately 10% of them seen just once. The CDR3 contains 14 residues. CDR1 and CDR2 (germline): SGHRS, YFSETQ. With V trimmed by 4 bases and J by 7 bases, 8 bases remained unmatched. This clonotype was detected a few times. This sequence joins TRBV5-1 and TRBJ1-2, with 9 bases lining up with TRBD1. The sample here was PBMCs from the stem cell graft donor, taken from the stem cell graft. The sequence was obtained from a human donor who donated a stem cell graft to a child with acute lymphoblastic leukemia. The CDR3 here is CASSRTGTGPGYTF. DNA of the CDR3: TGCGCCAGCAGCCGTACCGGGACAGGGCCTGGCTACACCTTC.